The rows below give T cell receptor beta chains drawn from one sample of a study of CD8+CD57+ T cells in acquired aplastic anemia. Each CDR3 protein is one row after TCRdb ran MiXCR on the reads. The sample has 450,000 to 550,000 distinct CDR3 sequences; more than 25% are singletons. The sample comprised sorted CD4+, CD8+, or CD8+CD57+ T cells (not recorded which) from PBMCs. These receptor sequences come from a human donor with aplastic anemia. Both conserved end residues are part of each CDR3. D genes are given only for firm matches. Expanded clones are given a class, and other clones once, few, many or no size at all.

J,V,size,D,CDR3,DNA
TRBJ1-5,TRBV2,many,NA,CASSEQTLRSNQPQHF,TGTGCCAGCAGTGAGCAGACGCTAAGAAGCAATCAGCCCCAGCATTTT
TRBJ2-1,TRBV9,NA,TRBD2,CASSAPSGNVNEQFF,TGTGCCAGCAGCGCCCCTAGCGGGAACGTCAATGAGCAGTTCTTC
TRBJ1-5,TRBV12-3/TRBV12-4,NA,NA,CASSLSNRRNQPQHF,TGTGCCAGCAGTTTATCAAACAGAAGAAATCAGCCCCAGCATTTT
TRBJ1-6,TRBV9,many,NA,CASSAGTYPPNSPLHF,TGTGCCAGCAGCGCGGGGACATATCCCCCTAATTCACCCCTCCACTTT
TRBJ2-7,TRBV7-6,many,NA,CASSSRKPTSYEQYF,TGTGCCAGCAGCTCCCGCAAACCGACTAGCTACGAGCAGTACTTC
TRBJ1-5,TRBV11-2,few,TRBD1,CASSLGDRRGIQPQHF,TGTGCCAGCAGCTTAGGGGACAGGAGGGGGATTCAGCCCCAGCATTTT
TRBJ1-2,TRBV19,many,NA,CASSIVDTYGYTF,TGTGCCAGTAGTATAGTGGACACCTATGGCTACACCTTC
TRBJ1-6,TRBV16,many,NA,CASSQGGQSYSPLHF,TGTGCCAGCAGCCAGGGTGGGCAGAGCTATTCACCCCTCCACTTT
TRBJ1-4,TRBV7-9,NA,NA,CASSLLSGDLGNEKLFF,TGTGCCAGCAGCTTATTGTCAGGGGATTTGGGTAATGAAAAACTGTTTTTT
TRBJ1-2,TRBV9,many,NA,CASSVETGHPREANYGYTF,TGTGCCAGCAGCGTAGAGACGGGACACCCCAGAGAAGCGAACTATGGCTACACCTTC
TRBJ1-1,TRBV7-9,NA,TRBD1,CAGTGGKDTEAFF,TGTGCCGGGACAGGGGGTAAGGACACTGAAGCTTTCTTT
TRBJ2-2,TRBV6-2/TRBV6-3,NA,TRBD2,CASSRLAGTGELFF,TGTGCCAGCAGTCGACTAGCGGGGACCGGGGAGCTGTTTTTT
TRBJ1-5,TRBV7-2,few,TRBD1,CASSLLDTGGGNQPQHF,TGTGCCAGCAGCTTACTAGACACAGGGGGCGGGAATCAGCCCCAGCATTTT
TRBJ2-7,TRBV6-1,NA,NA,CASSELPARDYEQHF,TGTGCCAGCAGTGAATTGCCTGCCAGGGATTACGAGCAGCACTTC
TRBJ1-1,TRBV2,many,NA,CASSVQAAMNTEAFF,TGTGCCAGCAGTGTGCAGGCTGCTATGAACACTGAAGCTTTCTTT
TRBJ2-1,TRBV6-1,NA,TRBD2,CASSEESSGRVNEQFF,TGTGCCAGCAGTGAAGAGTCTAGCGGGAGGGTCAATGAGCAGTTCTTC
TRBJ2-7,TRBV5-5,many,NA,CASSFGRGRYEQYF,TGTGCCAGCAGCTTCGGCAGGGGACGCTACGAGCAGTACTTC
TRBJ2-7,TRBV5-1,many,TRBD2,CASSLEAGAYEQYF,TGCGCCAGCAGCTTAGAGGCGGGAGCCTACGAGCAGTACTTC
TRBJ1-2,TRBV24-1,medium-sized,NA,CATSAGFGYTF,TGTGCCACCAGTGCAGGGTTTGGCTACACCTTC
TRBJ2-7,TRBV24-1,many,NA,CATSGGLDEEQYF,TGTGCCACCAGTGGTGGTCTCGACGAGGAGCAGTACTTC
TRBJ1-2,TRBV2,NA,NA,CASRAQVIYGYTF,TGTGCCAGCAGGGCACAGGTCATCTATGGCTACACCTTC